Listed below are T cell receptor beta chains from one sample, sequenced in a study of T cells in Graves' hyperthyroidism and ophthalmopathy. TCRdb called the multiplex PCR reads again in MiXCR, with one record for every CDR3 protein. The sample shows 600,000 or so distinct CDR3 sequences, 12% to 15% of them seen only once. The sample comprised blood. The receptor set was obtained from a woman younger than 35 with Graves' ophthalmopathy. Both conserved end residues are part of each CDR3. Each record gives: D gene, J gene, V gene, clone size, CDR3 protein, CDR3 DNA. A D gene is named only where the DNA matches it firmly. Rows may omit the clone size; those that give it use once, few, many or a size class.

>NA|TRBJ1-2|TRBV5-4|many
CASSLAGAVYGYTF
TGTGCCAGCAGCTTGGCCGGGGCTGTCTATGGCTACACCTTC
>NA|TRBJ1-2|TRBV12-3/TRBV12-4|NA
CASSLYTAYGYTF
TGTGCCAGCAGTTTATATACGGCCTATGGCTACACCTTC
>NA|TRBJ2-5|TRBV3-1|many
CASSQDLTRVQETQYF
TGTGCCAGCAGCCAAGATCTTACCAGGGTGCAAGAGACCCAGTACTTC
>TRBD1|TRBJ1-2|TRBV3-1|many
CASSRIPRTGVHGYTF
TGTGCCAGCAGCCGAATCCCCCGGACAGGGGTGCATGGCTACACCTTC
>NA|TRBJ2-3|TRBV6-1|many
CASSFRLSGQFAQYF
TGTGCCAGCAGTTTCCGACTCAGTGGGCAATTCGCGCAGTATTTT
>NA|TRBJ1-5|TRBV28|NA
CAYGVLDQPQHF
TGTGCCTATGGGGTGTTGGATCAGCCCCAGCATTTT
>NA|TRBJ2-2|TRBV19|NA
CASSILPSLVGTGELFF
TGTGCCAGTAGTATACTTCCTAGCCTGGTTGGCACCGGGGAGCTGTTTTTT
>TRBD2|TRBJ2-3|TRBV7-2|many
CASSLWEGLTDTQYF
TGTGCCAGCAGCTTGTGGGAGGGCCTGACAGATACGCAGTATTTT
>NA|TRBJ1-5|TRBV20-1|few
CSASHLGGRQPQHF
TGCAGTGCTAGTCATTTAGGCGGGCGTCAGCCCCAGCATTTT
>NA|TRBJ2-7|TRBV7-9|many
CASSLFYAAGSYEQYF
TGTGCCAGCAGCTTATTCTATGCGGCAGGGAGCTACGAGCAGTACTTC
>TRBD1|TRBJ2-7|TRBV7-9|many
CASSGPGTGVYEQYF
TGTGCCAGCAGCGGACCCGGGACAGGGGTTTACGAGCAGTACTTC
>TRBD1|TRBJ1-6|TRBV28|many
CASSSGGDIHNSPLHF
TGTGCCAGCAGTTCAGGGGGCGATATCCATAATTCACCCCTCCACTTT
>NA|TRBJ2-7|TRBV7-9|many
CASSKIRNEQYF
TGTGCCAGCAGTAAGATTAGGAACGAGCAGTACTTC
>NA|TRBJ2-5|TRBV7-8|many
CASSLKLGRQETQYF
TGTGCCAGCAGCTTAAAACTGGGAAGGCAAGAGACCCAGTACTTC
>NA|TRBJ1-1|TRBV7-9|NA
CASNRPTGDTEAFF
TGTGCCAGCAACCGACCAACGGGGGACACTGAAGCTTTCTTT